This TCR beta chain was documented in a study of T-cell memory formation after mild COVID-19. Study results and limitations: Cross-reactive memory seemingly joined, as some responding clones were found in pre-infection memory.

The V and J ends lost 2 bases and 0 bases respectively, with 8 bases between them. The CDR3 spans 14 residues. The V gene's germline CDR1 is DFQATT and CDR2 SNEGSKA (reference sequence). TCRdb analysed the 5' RACE reads with MiXCR anew, one entry per CDR3 protein. The table has 40,000 or so distinct CDR3 sequences, about 6.3% seen once. At least ten counts were recorded for this clonotype. Its specificity is unknown. This clonotype was obtained from an adult who had mild COVID-19 (a few samples of this study predate the infection). Cell type and time point are not known. This chain links TRBV20-1 with TRBJ2-1, with a possible D match to TRBD2 (5 bases). Sequenced: PBMCs or a T cell subset sorted from them (not recorded which). CDR3 region: CSARQRSSYNEQFF. CDR3 nucleotides: TGCAGTGCTAGACAGCGGAGCTCCTACAATGAGCAGTTCTTC.